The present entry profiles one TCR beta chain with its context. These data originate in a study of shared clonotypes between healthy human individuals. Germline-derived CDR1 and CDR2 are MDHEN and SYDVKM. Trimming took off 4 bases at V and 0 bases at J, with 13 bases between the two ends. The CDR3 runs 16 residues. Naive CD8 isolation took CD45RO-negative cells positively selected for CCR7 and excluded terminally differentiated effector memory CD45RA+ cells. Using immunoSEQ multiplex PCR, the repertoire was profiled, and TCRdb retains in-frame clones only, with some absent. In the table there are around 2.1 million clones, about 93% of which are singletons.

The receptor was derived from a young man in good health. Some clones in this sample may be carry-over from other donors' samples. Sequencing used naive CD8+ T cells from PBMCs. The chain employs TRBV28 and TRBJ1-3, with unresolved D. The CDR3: CASSYHSYYSGNTIYF. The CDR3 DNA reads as TGTGCCAGCAGTTACCACTCGTACTACTCTGGAAACACCATATATTTT.